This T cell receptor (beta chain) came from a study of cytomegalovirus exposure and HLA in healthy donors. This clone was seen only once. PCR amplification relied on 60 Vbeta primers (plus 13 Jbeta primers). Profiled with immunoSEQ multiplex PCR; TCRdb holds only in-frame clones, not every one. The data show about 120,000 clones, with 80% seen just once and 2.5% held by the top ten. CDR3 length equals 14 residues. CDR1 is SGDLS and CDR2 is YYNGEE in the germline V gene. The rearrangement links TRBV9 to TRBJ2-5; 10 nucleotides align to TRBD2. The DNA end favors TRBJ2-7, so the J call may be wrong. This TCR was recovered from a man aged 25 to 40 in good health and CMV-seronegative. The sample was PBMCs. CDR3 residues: CASSPGTSDYEQYF. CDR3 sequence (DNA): TGTGCCAGCAGCCCCGGGACTAGCGACTACGAGCAGTACTTC.